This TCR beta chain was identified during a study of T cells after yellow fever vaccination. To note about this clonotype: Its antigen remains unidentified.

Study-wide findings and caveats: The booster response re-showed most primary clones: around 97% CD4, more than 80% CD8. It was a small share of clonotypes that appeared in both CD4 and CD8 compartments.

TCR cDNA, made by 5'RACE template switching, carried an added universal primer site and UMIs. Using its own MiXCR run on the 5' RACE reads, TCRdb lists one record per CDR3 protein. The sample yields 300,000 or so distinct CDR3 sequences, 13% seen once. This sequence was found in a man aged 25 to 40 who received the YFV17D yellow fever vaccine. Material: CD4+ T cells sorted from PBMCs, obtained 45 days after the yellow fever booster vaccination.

In DNA, the CDR3 is TGCGCCAGCAGCTTAGCATGGACTAGCGGGAGCAATGAGCAGTTCTTC. Residues: CASSLAWTSGSNEQFF. The chain carries TRBV5-1 and TRBJ2-1; TRBD2 aligns across 13 bases. The germline V gene encodes CDR1 SGHRS and CDR2 YFSETQ. Unmatched junction bases numbered 5, after V lost 2 bases and J lost 6 bases. The CDR3 totals 16 residues.